This TCR beta chain is from a study of shared clonotypes between healthy human individuals. About the study: The plates for each donor numbered three CD4 naive, three CD4 memory, two CD8 naive and one CD8 memory.

From germline, CDR1 is SGHDT and CDR2 YYEEEE. The CDR3 totals 15 residues. The V gene lost 0 bases and the J gene lost 3 bases, with 13 bases spanning the gap. Study-wide results and limits: Relative to their counterparts shared across all four donors, non-shared clonotypes exhibited diminished generation probabilities. Expectations were that clonotype sharing among donors would be affected by sequencing depth.

About this clone itself: Antigen: not known. The same CDR3 is also encoded by other DNA sequences in this sample.

Measured with immunoSEQ multiplex PCR; TCRdb has only the in-frame clones, and not every one. This table holds 2 million to 2.5 million clones, approximately 93% found once. The TCR was taken from a man between 18 and 29 years old in good health. Some clones in this sample may be carry-over from other donors' samples. The gene calls are TRBV5-6 and TRBJ2-7; D is unclear. The sequenced sample consisted of naive CD4+ T cells from PBMCs. The subset is: CD45RA+ positively selected. CDR3 region: CASSLAQDFSYEQYF. In nucleotides, the CDR3 is TGTGCCAGCAGCTTGGCTCAAGATTTTAGCTACGAGCAGTACTTC.